Listed below are T cell receptor beta chains from one sample, sequenced in a study of cytotoxic CD8 clonotypes in ibrutinib-treated CLL. The table came from immunoSEQ multiplex PCR; TCRdb's copy has only in-frame clones and leaves some out. The sample consists of some 50,000 clones, 55% to 80% of them appearing once. The sequences come from PBMCs, collected after 12 months of ibrutinib treatment. All receptors come from a human donor with chronic lymphocytic leukemia. Both conserved end residues are part of each CDR3. D genes are given only for firm matches. The listing skips clone size in some rows; elsewhere it reads once, few, many or a size class.

clone size | D gene | J gene | V gene | CDR3 length | CDR3 protein | CDR3 DNA
NA | NA | TRBJ2-7 | TRBV11-2 | 11 | CASSSNLEQYF | TGTGCCAGCAGCTCAAACTTAGAGCAGTACTTC
NA | NA | TRBJ1-5 | TRBV15 | 13 | CATSGLGNQPQHF | TGTGCCACCAGCGGGCTGGGCAATCAGCCCCAGCATTTT
few | TRBD1 | TRBJ1-4 | TRBV19 | 19 | CASSMVPDRVLYPDEKLFF | TGTGCCAGTAGTATGGTCCCGGACAGGGTTTTGTATCCCGATGAAAAACTGTTTTTT
NA | TRBD1 | TRBJ2-3 | TRBV2 | 15 | CASSGRTGSTDTQYF | TGTGCCAGCAGTGGGCGGACAGGGAGCACAGATACGCAGTATTTT
NA | NA | TRBJ1-1 | TRBV19 | 10 | CASSTLVTFF | TGTGCCAGTAGTACCCTCGTCACTTTCTTT
NA | NA | TRBJ2-7 | TRBV6-1 | 11 | CASSEADEQYF | TGTGCCAGCAGTGAAGCGGACGAGCAGTACTTC
NA | NA | TRBJ2-6 | TRBV18 | 19 | CASSPLRGLRSYGANVLTF | TGTGCCAGCTCACCACTCAGGGGTCTCAGGTCGTATGGGGCCAACGTCCTGACTTTC
NA | TRBD2 | TRBJ2-1 | TRBV9 | 17 | CASSRLLAGRRSNEQFF | TGTGCCAGCAGCAGGTTGCTAGCGGGGCGACGTTCAAATGAGCAGTTCTTC
NA | TRBD1 | TRBJ2-2 | TRBV9 | 14 | CASSIGTVGGELFF | TGTGCCAGCAGCATTGGGACAGTTGGCGGGGAGCTGTTTTTT
NA | TRBD1 | TRBJ1-5 | TRBV5-3 | 16 | CARSAGQGGVGQPQHF | TGTGCCAGAAGCGCTGGACAGGGAGGAGTCGGACAGCCCCAGCATTTT
NA | NA | TRBJ2-5 | TRBV10-3 | 11 | CAISDQETQYF | TGTGCCATCAGTGATCAAGAGACCCAGTACTTC
NA | NA | TRBJ2-3 | TRBV5-6 | 14 | CASSLGGYTDTQYF | TGTGCCAGCAGCTTGGGGGGGTACACAGATACGCAGTATTTT
NA | TRBD2 | TRBJ2-6 | TRBV27 | 19 | CASSFRTGLAGTGANVLTF | TGTGCCAGCAGTTTCCGGACGGGGCTAGCGGGGACTGGGGCCAACGTCCTGACTTTC
once | NA | TRBJ2-7 | TRBV5-6 | 11 | CASSLTEEQYF | TGTGCCAGCAGCTTGACAGAAGAGCAGTACTTC
NA | NA | TRBJ2-3 | TRBV7-8 | 11 | CASSFTDTQYF | TGTGCCAGCAGCTTCACAGATACGCAGTATTTT
NA | NA | TRBJ2-5 | TRBV7-6 | 13 | CASSLGGVETQYF | TGTGCCAGCAGCTTGGGCGGGGTAGAGACCCAGTACTTC
NA | NA | TRBJ2-7 | TRBV6-5 | 12 | CAVTGTLDEQYF | TGTGCCGTAACCGGGACACTCGACGAGCAGTACTTC
NA | NA | TRBJ2-7 | TRBV7-9 | 14 | CASSLGTGFYEQYF | TGTGCCAGCAGCTTGGGCACAGGGTTCTACGAGCAGTACTTC
NA | TRBD2 | TRBJ2-3 | TRBV11-3 | 16 | CASSLNPSGGVATQYF | TGTGCCAGCAGCTTAAACCCTAGCGGGGGGGTAGCGACGCAGTATTTT
once | TRBD2 | TRBJ2-7 | TRBV19 | 12 | CASSMRGAEQYF | TGTGCCAGTAGTATGCGGGGGGCTGAGCAGTACTTC
few | TRBD1 | TRBJ2-1 | TRBV6-6 | 16 | CASSYGDRGPYNEQFF | TGTGCCAGCAGTTACGGGGACAGGGGGCCCTACAATGAGCAGTTCTTC
few | NA | TRBJ1-1 | TRBV7-9 | 13 | CASSLRLNTEAFF | TGTGCCAGCAGCTTGAGATTGAACACTGAAGCTTTCTTT
medium-sized | NA | TRBJ1-5 | TRBV7-9 | 13 | CASSSNSNQPQHF | TGTGCCAGCAGCTCCAATAGCAATCAGCCCCAGCATTTT
NA | NA | TRBJ1-3 | TRBV20-1 | 11 | CSAYGGNTIYF | TGCAGTGCCTACGGAGGAAACACCATATATTTT
NA | NA | TRBJ2-3 | TRBV5-1 | 14 | CASSLGDRTDTQYF | TGCGCCAGCAGCTTGGGAGACCGCACAGATACGCAGTATTTT
NA | NA | TRBJ2-1 | TRBV5-1 | 16 | CASSLVKSGSYNEQFF | TGCGCCAGCAGCTTGGTTAAGTCCGGCTCCTACAATGAGCAGTTCTTC
NA | NA | TRBJ2-5 | TRBV19 | 15 | CASSASETRPETQYF | TGTGCCAGTAGTGCGTCGGAGACACGGCCTGAGACCCAGTACTTC
few | NA | TRBJ2-3 | TRBV28 | 14 | CASSFPRGGGTQYF | TGTGCCAGCAGTTTCCCTCGGGGTGGAGGTACGCAGTATTTT
few | NA | TRBJ1-4 | TRBV2 | 15 | CASSAGLDSNEKLFF | TGTGCCAGCAGTGCAGGACTCGACAGTAATGAAAAACTGTTTTTT
NA | NA | TRBJ1-4 | TRBV30 | 14 | CAWSNGAFNEKLFF | TGTGCCTGGAGCAACGGGGCTTTTAATGAAAAACTGTTTTTT
few | TRBD2 | TRBJ2-5 | TRBV19 | 14 | CASSMYGGGETQYF | TGTGCCAGTAGTATGTATGGGGGAGGGGAGACCCAGTACTTC
NA | TRBD2 | TRBJ2-7 | TRBV7-8 | 15 | CASSPWTSGGHEQYF | TGTGCCAGCAGCCCCTGGACTAGCGGGGGCCACGAGCAGTACTTC
few | NA | TRBJ1-2 | TRBV4-1 | 15 | CASSQSPWLSVDYTF | TGCGCCAGCAGCCAGTCCCCTTGGCTATCCGTAGACTACACCTTC
NA | TRBD1 | TRBJ1-2 | TRBV5-4 | 16 | CASSLDPLGQIYGYTF | TGTGCCAGCAGCTTGGACCCACTGGGACAGATCTATGGCTACACCTTC
few | NA | TRBJ1-2 | TRBV5-1 | 12 | CASRMNRDGYTF | TGCGCCAGCAGGATGAACAGGGATGGCTACACCTTC
few | TRBD2 | TRBJ2-2 | TRBV30 | 15 | CAWSALRGVTGELFF | TGTGCCTGGAGTGCTCTGCGGGGGGTAACCGGGGAGCTGTTTTTT
NA | NA | TRBJ1-1 | TRBV5-1 | 17 | CASSLGWEQVGNTEAFF | TGCGCCAGCAGCTTGGGGTGGGAACAGGTGGGGAACACTGAAGCTTTCTTT